These T cell receptor beta chains were read from a single sample in a study of tumor T cells in aggressive B-cell lymphoma. Only in-frame clones appear in the TCRdb table, and some are missing; sequencing was by immunoSEQ multiplex PCR. The repertoire holds fewer than 900 clones, less than 95% seen once, with 4.7% in the top ten. Sequencing was done on a sample of tumor tissue. These receptors originate from an adult with diffuse large B cell lymphoma. Each CDR3 is given with its conserved first and last residue. Each record gives: J gene, clone size, V gene, D gene, CDR3 DNA, CDR3 protein. The D gene is left open where the match is weak. Where a row states a size, it is once, few, many or the class of an expanded clone; other rows omit it.

TRBJ1-1 | . | TRBV11-1 | . | TGTGCCAGCACCTGGGCGAGACCTAACACTGAAGCTTTCTTT | CASTWARPNTEAFF
TRBJ1-1 | . | TRBV28 | . | TGTGCCACCACTAGACGGGAAGCTTTCTTT | CATTRREAFF
TRBJ2-7 | . | TRBV6-4 | TRBD1 | TGTGCCAGCAGTCGGGACAGGGGCGCGCTCCACGAGCAGTACTTC | CASSRDRGALHEQYF
TRBJ2-2 | once | TRBV11-2 | TRBD1 | TGTGCCAGCAAGGACAGGGGCGCCTACACCGGGGAGCTGTTTTTT | CASKDRGAYTGELFF
TRBJ2-5 | . | TRBV9 | . | TGTGCCAGCAGCCTGGGACTCCGTCAAGAGACCCAGTACTTC | CASSLGLRQETQYF
TRBJ2-7 | few | TRBV7-9 | . | TGTGCCAGCAGCCTATATGGGGGGAACTACGAGCAGTACTTC | CASSLYGGNYEQYF
TRBJ2-2 | . | TRBV7-2 | TRBD1 | TGTGCCAGCAGCCGCCAACAGGGGGCAAAGACCGGGGAGCTGTTTTTT | CASSRQQGAKTGELFF
TRBJ1-1 | . | TRBV6-5 | . | TGTGCCAGCAGTTACTCGAGCGCGGGACTAAACACTGAAGCTTTCTTT | CASSYSSAGLNTEAFF
TRBJ1-3 | . | TRBV2 | . | TGTGCCACCGCAGGGGTCGGAAACACCATATATTTT | CATAGVGNTIYF
TRBJ1-4 | once | TRBV5-1 | TRBD1 | TGCGCCAGCAGGGGACAGGGGTTGACTAATGAAAAACTGTTTTTT | CASRGQGLTNEKLFF
TRBJ1-4 | . | TRBV28 | . | TGTGCCAGCAGTTTGATTCGGGGATTGACTAATGAAAAACTGTTTTTT | CASSLIRGLTNEKLFF